Following are 21 T cell receptor beta chains from one sample sequenced in a study of blood T cell repertoires in COVID-19. The method was immunoSEQ multiplex PCR; TCRdb's version includes in-frame clones alone and lacks a portion of them. The sample includes roughly 91,000 clones, roughly four fifths of them seen just once. The sequenced material came from peripheral blood. Every receptor here comes from a woman of 80 years or more with acute or convalescent COVID-19.

This chain uses TRBV10-3 with TRBJ1-1, with D maybe TRBD1 (5 bases). V lost 10 bases and J 6 bases, leaving 15 bases between the germline ends. The CDR3 totals 12 residues. Per germline, CDR1 ENHRY and CDR2 SYGVKD. The CDR3: CATHSGGAEAFF. Here the CDR3 DNA reads TGTGCCACGCACTCGGGGGGGGCTGAAGCTTTCTTT.

This chain links TRBV6-5 with TRBJ1-2; D perhaps matches TRBD1 (6 bases). Deletions cut 6 bases from V and 4 bases from J, with 12 bases between. Looked up from germline, CDR1 is MNHEY and CDR2 is SVGAGI. There are 13 residues in the CDR3. CDR3 amino acids: CASSPDSIYGYTF. The DNA for the CDR3 is TGTGCCAGCAGCCCGGACAGCATCTATGGCTACACCTTC.

The V gene is TRBV3-1 (or the pseudogene TRBV3-2), the J gene TRBJ2-2; 7 positions agree with TRBD1. Germline CDR1 and CDR2: LGHDT and YNNKEL (reference sequence). There are 13 residues in the CDR3. V lost 3 bases, J lost 6 bases, and 1 base stayed unmatched. The chain's CDR3 is CASSQTGPGELFF. In DNA, the CDR3 is TGTGCCAGCAGCCAGACAGGGCCCGGGGAGCTGTTTTTT.

V and J are TRBV6-6 and TRBJ1-2; D is ambiguous. Per germline, CDR1 MNHNY and CDR2 SVGAGI (reference sequence). CDR3 size: 13 residues. Trimming cost V 6 bases and J 0 bases, with 8 bases left between them. The CDR3 region has the DNA TGTGCCAGCAGCATAGAGACTAACTATGGCTACACCTTC. It encodes CASSIETNYGYTF.

By its share, this clone is medium-sized. The chain has TRBV6-6 and TRBJ1-2, with a weak D call TRBD1 (5 bases). CDR3 length equals 11 residues. V gave up 8 bases and J gave up 6 bases, with 10 bases separating them. The germline V gene encodes CDR1 MNHNY and CDR2 SVGAGI (reference sequence). CDR3 region: CASAQTDGYTF. CDR3 bases: TGTGCCAGCGCTCAGACAGATGGCTACACCTTC.

The gene calls are TRBV6-5 and TRBJ2-7, with 7 bases fitting TRBD1. Germline V gene lookup returns CDR1 MNHEY and CDR2 SVGAGI. This CDR3 has 14 residues. Germline trimming cut 6 bases from V and 2 bases from J; bases unmatched to any gene: 7. CDR3 protein: CASSPTGPPYEQYF. CDR3 sequence (DNA): TGTGCCAGCAGCCCGACAGGGCCCCCCTACGAGCAGTACTTC.

This chain joins TRBV6-5 and TRBJ2-2, with TRBD1 matching over 7 bases. The V segment lost 10 bases and the J segment 3 bases; nucleotides outside the gene matches: 8. CDR3 length: 14 residues. The germline V gene has CDR1 MNHEY and CDR2 SVGAGI. The CDR3 bases are TGTGCCAACCGGGACAGCCAGTACACCGGGGAGCTGTTTTTT. Protein sequence: CANRDSQYTGELFF.

This clone appeared a few times. The chain combines TRBV10-1 with TRBJ1-2; D is possibly TRBD1 (6 bases). Trimming removed 3 bases at V and 4 bases at J, with 9 bases between. The CDR3 spans 13 residues. The germline V gene has CDR1 WNHNN and CDR2 SYGVQD (reference sequence). The CDR3 DNA sequence: TGCGCCAGCAGTGAACAGGGTACCTATGGCTACACCTTC. Residues: CASSEQGTYGYTF.

This chain uses TRBV4-1 with TRBJ1-1; TRBD1 aligns across 9 bases. The CDR3 extends over 15 amino acids. V was clipped by 3 bases and J by 5 bases; unmatched bases: 7. Germline V lookup: CDR1 MGHRA, CDR2 YSYEKL. CDR3 bases: TGCGCCAGCAGCCATTCGGGACAGGGTTCGACTGAAGCTTTCTTT. This gives the protein CASSHSGQGSTEAFF.

The V and J genes are TRBV5-4 and TRBJ1-1; 7 bases fit TRBD1. The CDR3 consists of 14 residues. CDR1 is SGHNT, CDR2 YYREEE, per germline (reference sequence). J was trimmed by 11 bases and V by 4 bases; bases with no gene match: 14. The CDR3 DNA follows: TGTGCCAGCAGCCAGACAGGGAAGGAGTCGCGGGCTTTCTTT. Translating gives CASSQTGKESRAFF.

The chain carries TRBV9 and TRBJ2-5; 8 bases align to TRBD1. Germline values: CDR1 SGDLS, CDR2 YYNGEE. Trimming removed 4 bases from V and 2 bases from J; junction bases left unmatched: 10. The CDR3 covers 16 residues. The CDR3 DNA is TGTGCCAGCAGCCCCGGCGGGACAGGCTCACAAGAGACCCAGTACTTC. Translation gives CASSPGGTGSQETQYF.

This chain uses TRBV27 with TRBJ2-1, with D uncertain. The CDR3 spans 15 residues. Germline V lookup: CDR1 MNHEY, CDR2 SMNVEV (reference sequence). V lost 7 bases to trimming and J lost 0 bases, with 13 bases between them. CDR3: CASTLELSSYNEQFF. CDR3 DNA: TGTGCCAGCACCTTGGAGCTGAGCTCCTACAATGAGCAGTTCTTC.

This chain connects TRBV6-5 to TRBJ2-2; D perhaps matches TRBD1 (6 bases). Deletions cut 6 bases from V and 6 bases from J, with 17 bases between. This CDR3 has 15 residues. The germline gives CDR1 MNHEY, CDR2 SVGAGI. The CDR3 protein is CASRDRNGYPGELFF. For the CDR3, the DNA is TGTGCCAGCAGAGACAGGAACGGGTATCCCGGGGAGCTGTTTTTT.

The chain couples TRBV6-5 to TRBJ1-6; no reliable D call. Deletions cut 8 bases from V and 14 bases from J, with 19 bases between. The CDR3 spans 13 residues. Germline assignment: CDR1 MNHEY and CDR2 SVGAGI. CDR3: CASCPGEGFTLHF. Written as DNA, the CDR3 is TGTGCCAGCTGTCCCGGCGAGGGATTCACCCTCCACTTT.

The genes are TRBV3-1 (or the pseudogene TRBV3-2) and TRBJ2-3; no reliable D call. This CDR3 comprises 18 residues. In germline, CDR1 is LGHDT, CDR2 YNNKEL (reference sequence). Trimming took off 0 bases at V and 7 bases at J, with 23 bases between the two ends. The chain's CDR3 is CASSQDSAVLSSYNTQYF. The CDR3 region has the DNA TGTGCCAGCAGCCAAGACTCCGCGGTCCTATCGAGCTACAATACGCAGTATTTT.

This chain uses TRBV6-5 with TRBJ1-5, with D maybe TRBD1 (5 bases). The CDR3 is 14 amino acids. V lost 0 bases, J lost 7 bases, and 10 bases lay in between. CDR1 is MNHEY and CDR2 is SVGAGI in the germline V gene. CDR3 sequence (DNA): TGTGCCAGCAGTTACTCAGGGGTAGGCCAGCCCCAGCATTTT. This sequence encodes CASSYSGVGQPQHF.

Notes on this clone: Other DNA sequences in this sample translate to the same CDR3. The V call is TRBV18, the J call TRBJ1-1; D gene unclear. The V gene lost 2 bases and the J gene lost 0 bases, with 7 bases spanning the gap. Per the germline V gene, CDR1 is KGHSH and CDR2 is LQKENI. The CDR3 runs to 14 residues. This CDR3 is CASSPGQVNTEAFF. The CDR3 bases are TGTGCCAGCTCACCAGGGCAGGTGAACACTGAAGCTTTCTTT.

V gene TRBV10-3 combines with J gene TRBJ2-7; perhaps TRBD1 as D (7 bases). CDR3 length: 14 residues. V lost 4 bases and J 2 bases, leaving 12 bases between the germline ends. The germline gives CDR1 ENHRY, CDR2 SYGVKD. The chain's CDR3 is CAISVRDRAYEQYF. The DNA of the CDR3 is TGTGCCATCAGTGTGCGGGACAGAGCCTACGAGCAGTACTTC.

The chain joins TRBV6-5 to TRBJ2-1; D call uncertain. The CDR3 is made up of 13 amino acids. The V end was cut by 6 bases, the J end by 3 bases, with 9 bases between. Germline V gene lookup returns CDR1 MNHEY and CDR2 SVGAGI. The CDR3 bases are TGTGCCAGCAGGGCGGTGGTCTACAATGAGCAGTTCTTC. The encoded protein is CASRAVVYNEQFF.

The chain links TRBV3-1 (or the pseudogene TRBV3-2) to TRBJ2-2, with 11 positions matching TRBD2. The germline gives CDR1 LGHDT, CDR2 YNNKEL (reference sequence). The CDR3 is 17 amino acids. V gave up 7 bases and J gave up 2 bases; unmatched junction bases: 9. CDR3 residues: CASNRDGTSGNTGELFF. The DNA of the CDR3 is TGTGCCAGCAACCGAGATGGGACTAGCGGAAACACCGGGGAGCTGTTTTTT.

This clone was picked up a small number of times. The rearrangement links TRBV9 to TRBJ2-2; 9 bases align to TRBD2. This CDR3 has 16 residues. Trimming removed 4 bases from V and 4 bases from J; junction bases left unmatched: 8. Per the germline V gene, CDR1 is SGDLS and CDR2 is YYNGEE. CDR3 sequence: CASSLGRGGATGELFF. The CDR3 DNA sequence: TGTGCCAGCAGCTTGGGACGCGGGGGGGCCACCGGGGAGCTGTTTTTT.